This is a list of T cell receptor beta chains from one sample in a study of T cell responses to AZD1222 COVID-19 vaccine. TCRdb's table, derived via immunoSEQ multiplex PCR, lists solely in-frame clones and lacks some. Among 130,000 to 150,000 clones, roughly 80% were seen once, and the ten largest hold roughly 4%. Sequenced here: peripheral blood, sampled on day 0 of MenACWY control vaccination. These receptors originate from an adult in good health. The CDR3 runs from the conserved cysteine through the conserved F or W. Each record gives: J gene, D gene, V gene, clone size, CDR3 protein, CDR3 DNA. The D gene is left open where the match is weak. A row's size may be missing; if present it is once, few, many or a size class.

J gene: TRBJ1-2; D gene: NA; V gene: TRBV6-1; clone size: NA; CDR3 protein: CASSEAHGQRRQRGYTF; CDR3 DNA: TGTGCCAGCAGTGAAGCGCATGGACAGCGACGTCAACGTGGCTACACCTTC
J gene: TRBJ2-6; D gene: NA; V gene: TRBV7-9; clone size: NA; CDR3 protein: CASSLISGANVLTF; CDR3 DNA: TGTGCCAGCAGCTTAATCTCTGGGGCCAACGTCCTGACTTTC
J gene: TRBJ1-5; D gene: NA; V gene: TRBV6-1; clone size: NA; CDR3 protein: CASSDRGHPNQPQHF; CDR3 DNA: TGTGCCAGCAGTGACCGAGGACATCCTAATCAGCCCCAGCATTTT
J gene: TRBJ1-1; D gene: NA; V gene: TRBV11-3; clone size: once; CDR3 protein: CASSRDSGMNTEAFF; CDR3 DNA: TGTGCCAGCAGCCGAGACAGCGGGATGAACACTGAAGCTTTCTTT
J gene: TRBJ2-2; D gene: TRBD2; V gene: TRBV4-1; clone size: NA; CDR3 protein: CASSLSGGANTGELFF; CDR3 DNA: TGCGCCAGCAGTCTTAGCGGGGGGGCCAACACCGGGGAGCTGTTTTTT
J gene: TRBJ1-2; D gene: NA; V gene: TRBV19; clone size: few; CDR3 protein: CASSMDGPGGHYGYTF; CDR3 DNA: TGTGCCAGTAGTATGGATGGGCCGGGCGGCCACTATGGCTACACCTTC
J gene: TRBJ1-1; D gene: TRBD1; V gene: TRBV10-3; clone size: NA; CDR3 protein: CAISDPTGTGEAFF; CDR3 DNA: TGTGCCATCAGTGACCCGACCGGGACAGGGGAAGCTTTCTTT
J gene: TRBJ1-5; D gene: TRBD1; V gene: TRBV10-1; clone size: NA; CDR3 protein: CASSGTGEDNQPQHF; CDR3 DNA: TGCGCCAGCAGTGGTACAGGGGAGGACAATCAGCCCCAGCATTTT
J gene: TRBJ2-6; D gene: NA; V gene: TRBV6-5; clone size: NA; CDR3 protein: CASTRSSGANVLTF; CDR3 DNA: TGTGCCAGCACCCGGAGCTCTGGGGCCAACGTCCTGACTTTC
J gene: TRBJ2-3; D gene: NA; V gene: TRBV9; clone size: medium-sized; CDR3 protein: CASSGRAGPTDTQYF; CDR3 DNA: TGTGCCAGCAGCGGGCGGGCGGGCCCCACAGATACGCAGTATTTT
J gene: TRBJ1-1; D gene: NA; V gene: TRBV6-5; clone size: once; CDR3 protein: CASSSGATEAFF; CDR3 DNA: TGTGCCAGCAGTTCCGGAGCTACCGAAGCTTTCTTT
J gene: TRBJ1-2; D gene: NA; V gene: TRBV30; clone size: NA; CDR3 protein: CAWSRDKANYGYTF; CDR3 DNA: TGTGCCTGGAGTCGAGACAAAGCTAACTATGGCTACACCTTC
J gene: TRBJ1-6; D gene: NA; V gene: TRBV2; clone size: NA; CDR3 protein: CASSELGRNSPLHF; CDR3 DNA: TGTGCCAGCAGTGAACTGGGCCGTAATTCACCCCTCCACTTT
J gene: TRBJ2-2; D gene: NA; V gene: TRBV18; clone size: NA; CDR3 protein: CASSRGDSNTGELFF; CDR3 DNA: TGTGCCAGCTCCCGGGGAGACAGCAACACCGGGGAGCTGTTTTTT
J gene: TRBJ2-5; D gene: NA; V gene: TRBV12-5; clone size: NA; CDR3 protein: CASGFRGAEETQYF; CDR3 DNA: TGTGCTAGTGGTTTTCGTGGGGCCGAAGAGACCCAGTACTTC
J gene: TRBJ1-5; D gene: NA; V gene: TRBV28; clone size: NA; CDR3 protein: CASSPTRGNQPQHF; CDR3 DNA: TGTGCCAGCAGCCCGACAAGGGGAAATCAGCCCCAGCATTTT
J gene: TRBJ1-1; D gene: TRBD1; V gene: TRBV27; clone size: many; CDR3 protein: CASSSPGQGRSEAFF; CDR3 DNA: TGTGCCAGCAGTTCCCCGGGACAGGGTAGGTCCGAAGCTTTCTTT
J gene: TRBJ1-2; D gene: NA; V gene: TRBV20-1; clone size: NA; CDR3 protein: CSAIGTGGYTF; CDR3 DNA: TGCAGTGCTATTGGGACTGGTGGCTACACCTTC
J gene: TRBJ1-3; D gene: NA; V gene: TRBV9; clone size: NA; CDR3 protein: CASSNRAGGNTIYF; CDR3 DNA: TGTGCCAGCTCAAACAGGGCTGGTGGAAACACCATATATTTT
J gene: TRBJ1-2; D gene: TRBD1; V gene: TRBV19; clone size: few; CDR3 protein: CASRPRAGTASWGYTF; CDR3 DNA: TGTGCCAGTAGGCCACGCGCTGGGACAGCTTCGTGGGGCTACACCTTC
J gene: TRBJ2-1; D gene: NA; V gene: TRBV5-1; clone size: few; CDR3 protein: CASSLGTPINEQFF; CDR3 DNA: TGCGCCAGCAGCTTGGGGACTCCAATCAATGAGCAGTTCTTC
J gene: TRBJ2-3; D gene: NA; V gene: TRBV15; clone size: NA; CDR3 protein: CATSRLQDTQYF; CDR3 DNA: TGTGCCACCAGCAGGCTACAAGATACGCAGTATTTT
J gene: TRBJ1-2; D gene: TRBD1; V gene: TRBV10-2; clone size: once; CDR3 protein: CASGDSGGYTF; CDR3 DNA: TGCGCCAGCGGGGACAGCGGGGGCTACACCTTC
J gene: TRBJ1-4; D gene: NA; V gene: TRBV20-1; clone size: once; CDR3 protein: CSASISFGRVSTNEKLFF; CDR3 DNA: TGCAGTGCTAGTATTTCATTCGGCAGGGTTTCAACTAATGAAAAACTGTTTTTT
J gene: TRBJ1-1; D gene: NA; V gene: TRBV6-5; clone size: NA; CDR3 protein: CASSYQQALNTEAFF; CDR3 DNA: TGTGCCAGCAGTTACCAACAGGCCCTGAACACTGAAGCTTTCTTT
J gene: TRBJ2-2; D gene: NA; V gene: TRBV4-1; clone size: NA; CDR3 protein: CASSQDQRRLAGELFF; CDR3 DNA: TGCGCCAGCAGCCAAGATCAACGAAGGTTGGCCGGGGAGCTGTTTTTT
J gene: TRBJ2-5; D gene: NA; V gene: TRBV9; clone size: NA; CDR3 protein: CASSARNRDAGETQYF; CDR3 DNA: TGTGCCAGCAGCGCACGGAACAGGGATGCAGGGGAGACCCAGTACTTC
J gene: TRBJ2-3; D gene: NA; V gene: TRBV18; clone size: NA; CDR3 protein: CASSRAGNTDTQYF; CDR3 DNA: TGTGCCAGCTCACGCGCGGGGAACACAGATACGCAGTATTTT
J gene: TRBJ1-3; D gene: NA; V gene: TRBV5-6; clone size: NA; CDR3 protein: CASSQTGHLSGNTIYF; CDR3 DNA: TGTGCCAGCAGCCAGACTGGACACCTCTCTGGAAACACCATATATTTT
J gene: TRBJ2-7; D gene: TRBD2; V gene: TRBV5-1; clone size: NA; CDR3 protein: CASSLAGGSEAYEQYF; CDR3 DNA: TGCGCCAGCAGCTTGGCCGGGGGGAGCGAAGCCTACGAGCAGTACTTC
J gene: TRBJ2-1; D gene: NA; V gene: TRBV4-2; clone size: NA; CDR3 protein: CASSQVQGEKQFF; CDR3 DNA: TGTGCCAGCAGCCAAGTTCAGGGTGAAAAGCAGTTCTTC
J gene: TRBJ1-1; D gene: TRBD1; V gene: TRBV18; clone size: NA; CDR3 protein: CASYRDRGGGNTEAFF; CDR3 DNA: TGTGCCAGCTACCGGGACAGGGGTGGGGGAAACACTGAAGCTTTCTTT
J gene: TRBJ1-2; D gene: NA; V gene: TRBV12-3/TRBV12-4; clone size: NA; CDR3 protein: CASRVSSEYGYTF; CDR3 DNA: TGTGCCAGCAGAGTCTCCAGTGAGTATGGCTACACCTTC
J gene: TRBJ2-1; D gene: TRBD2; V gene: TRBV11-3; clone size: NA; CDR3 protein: CASSLGGPIAGGPLNEQFF; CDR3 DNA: TGTGCCAGCAGCTTAGGGGGGCCCATAGCGGGGGGGCCCCTCAATGAGCAGTTCTTC
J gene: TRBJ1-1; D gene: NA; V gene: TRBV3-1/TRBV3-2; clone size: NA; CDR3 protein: CASSQGEGWTEAFF; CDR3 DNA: TGTGCCAGCAGCCAAGGTGAAGGGTGGACTGAAGCTTTCTTT
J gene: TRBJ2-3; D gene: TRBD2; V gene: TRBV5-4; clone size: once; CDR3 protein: CASSTRTSGGSTDTQYF; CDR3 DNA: TGTGCCAGCAGCACCAGGACTAGCGGGGGTAGCACAGATACGCAGTATTTT
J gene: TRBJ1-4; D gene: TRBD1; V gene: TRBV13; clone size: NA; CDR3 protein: CASSWGQGEGEKLFF; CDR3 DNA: TGTGCCAGCAGCTGGGGACAGGGGGAAGGGGAAAAACTGTTTTTT
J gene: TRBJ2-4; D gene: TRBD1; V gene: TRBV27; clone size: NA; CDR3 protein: CASREQGAGKNIQYF; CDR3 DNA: TGTGCCAGCAGGGAACAGGGGGCAGGCAAAAACATTCAGTACTTC
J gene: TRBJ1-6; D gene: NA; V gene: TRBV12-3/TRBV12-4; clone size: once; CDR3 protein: CASSLGRSSPLHF; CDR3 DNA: TGTGCCAGCAGTTTAGGCCGGTCCTCACCCCTCCACTTT
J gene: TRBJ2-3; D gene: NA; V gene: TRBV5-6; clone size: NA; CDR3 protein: CASSPLVKPFGDTQYF; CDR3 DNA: TGTGCCAGCAGCCCCCTGGTTAAGCCGTTTGGAGATACGCAGTATTTT
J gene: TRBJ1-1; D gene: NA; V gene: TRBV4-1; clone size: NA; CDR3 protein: CASSQGGVTWAFF; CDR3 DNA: TGCGCCAGCAGCCAGGGGGGCGTCACGTGGGCTTTCTTT
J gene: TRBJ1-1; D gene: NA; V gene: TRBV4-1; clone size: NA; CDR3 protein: CASSQEAAMNTEAFF; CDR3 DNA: TGCGCCAGCAGCCAAGAGGCAGCCATGAACACTGAAGCTTTCTTT
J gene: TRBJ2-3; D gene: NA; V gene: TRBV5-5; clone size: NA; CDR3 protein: CASSNDRLRTDTQYF; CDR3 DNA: TGTGCCAGCAGCAACGACAGGTTGAGGACAGATACGCAGTATTTT
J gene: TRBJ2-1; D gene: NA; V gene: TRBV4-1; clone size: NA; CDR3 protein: CASSQDDRGSYNEQFF; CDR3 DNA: TGCGCCAGCAGCCAAGATGATAGGGGCTCTTACAATGAGCAGTTCTTC
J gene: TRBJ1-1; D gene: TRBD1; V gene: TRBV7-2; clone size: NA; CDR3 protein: CASSHPSTGVNTEAFF; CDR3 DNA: TGTGCCAGCAGCCACCCAAGTACAGGGGTGAACACTGAAGCTTTCTTT
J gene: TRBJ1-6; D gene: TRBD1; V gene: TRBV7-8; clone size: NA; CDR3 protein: CASSLVSGTGHSPLHF; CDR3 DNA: TGTGCCAGCAGCTTAGTGTCCGGGACAGGGCATTCACCCCTCCACTTT
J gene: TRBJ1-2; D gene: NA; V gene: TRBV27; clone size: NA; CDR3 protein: CASSPVGNYGYTF; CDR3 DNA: TGTGCCAGCAGTCCCGTGGGCAACTATGGCTACACCTTC
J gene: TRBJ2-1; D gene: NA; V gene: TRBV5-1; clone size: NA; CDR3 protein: CASSLGGGSEQFF; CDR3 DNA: TGCGCCAGCAGCCTCGGAGGGGGGAGTGAGCAGTTCTTC
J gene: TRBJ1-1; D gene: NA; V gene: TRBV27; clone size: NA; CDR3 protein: CASSWVSDTEAFF; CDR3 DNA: TGTGCCAGCAGTTGGGTTTCGGACACTGAAGCTTTCTTT
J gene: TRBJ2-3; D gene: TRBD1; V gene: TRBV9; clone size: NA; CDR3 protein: CASSVAPTGGGTDTQYF; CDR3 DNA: TGTGCCAGCAGCGTAGCCCCCACAGGGGGCGGAACAGATACGCAGTATTTT
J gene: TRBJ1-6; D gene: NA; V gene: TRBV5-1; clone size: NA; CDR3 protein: CASGGGDQNSPLHF; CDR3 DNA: TGCGCCAGCGGGGGAGGGGACCAAAATTCACCCCTCCACTTT
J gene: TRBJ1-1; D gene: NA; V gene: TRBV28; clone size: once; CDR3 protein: CASSLLSQGLEAFF; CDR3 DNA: TGTGCCAGCAGTTTATTGAGCCAGGGGCTTGAAGCTTTCTTT